Shown below are 7 T cell receptor beta chains from a single sample sequenced in a study of T-cell memory formation after mild COVID-19. MiXCR, applied by TCRdb to the 5' RACE reads, yields one record per CDR3 protein. The top ten hold roughly a fifth of the sample, which has approximately 250,000 distinct CDR3 sequences, roughly 15% seen once. Sequencing was carried out using PBMCs or a T cell subset sorted from them (not recorded which). The receptor source for this set is a man aged 18-30 years who had mild COVID-19 (a few samples of this study predate the infection). Cell type and time point are not known.

This clonotype was detected a few times. V usage is TRBV5-1 and J usage is TRBJ1-4; 7 bases align to TRBD1. The CDR3 length is 14 residues. Germline-derived CDR1 and CDR2 are SGHRS and YFSETQ. After removal of 3 bases from V and 8 bases from J, the junction contained 7 bases not matched to a gene. The CDR3 nucleotides read TGCGCCAGCAGCTACCGACAGGGAGGGGAAAAACTGTTTTTT. It specifies CASSYRQGGEKLFF.

This clonotype was found many times. The rearrangement joins TRBV7-7 to TRBJ2-6; D remains unclear. The CDR3 sequence is 14 residues long. Germline V CDR1 and CDR2: SSHAT, FNYEAQ (reference sequence). The V end lost 5 bases, the J end lost 0 bases, and 5 bases lay between the germline ends. CDR3 loop: CASSPSSGANVLTF. In DNA, the CDR3 is TGTGCCAGCAGCCCGAGCTCTGGGGCCAACGTCCTGACTTTC.

The chain uses TRBV12-3 or TRBV12-4 and TRBJ1-2; possibly TRBD1 for D (6 bases). Trimming cost V 6 bases and J 6 bases, with 11 bases left between them. The CDR3 extends over 12 amino acids. For the CDR3, the DNA is TGTGCCAGCAGGCCGGGGGGCCATGGCTACACCTTC. Translated: CASRPGGHGYTF.

This clonotype was counted a few times. The rearrangement joins TRBV6-2 or TRBV6-3 to TRBJ2-2, with D uncertain. Germline CDR1 is MNHEY and CDR2 is SVGEGT. The CDR3 runs to 15 residues. The ends were cut back, 7 bases at V and 0 bases at J, with 12 bases in the middle. The CDR3 region is CASNYGRANTGELFF. CDR3 nucleotide sequence: TGTGCCAGCAACTACGGGCGTGCGAACACCGGGGAGCTGTTTTTT.

This chain joins TRBV5-1 and TRBJ2-1; TRBD1 is a possible D gene (6 bases). This CDR3 is built from 18 residues. CDR1 is SGHRS and CDR2 is YFSETQ in the germline V gene. Trimming shortened V by 3 bases and J by 6 bases, and 25 bases separated the two germline ends. For the CDR3, the DNA is TGCGCCAGCAGCTCACCGGAGGATCAGGGGATTCGTGTCAATGAGCAGTTCTTC. It yields the protein CASSSPEDQGIRVNEQFF.

The V call is TRBV6-5, the J call TRBJ1-1; 7 bases are shared with TRBD1. CDR1 and CDR2 (germline): MNHEY, SVGAGI. The CDR3 has 15 residues. The V gene end was trimmed by 4 bases and the J gene end by 5 bases; junction bases not matched to a gene: 10. The chain's CDR3 is CASSFGRGLGTEAFF. In DNA form, the CDR3 reads TGTGCCAGCAGTTTCGGAAGGGGGCTTGGTACTGAAGCTTTCTTT.

This clonotype was counted a few times. The chain recombines TRBV24-1 with TRBJ1-5; a weak D match, TRBD1 (6 bases). Germline values: CDR1 KGHDR, CDR2 SFDVKD. The CDR3 has 15 residues. The V and J ends lost 3 bases and 7 bases respectively, with 15 bases between them. CDR3 loop: CATSDPTIGGQPQHF. For the CDR3, the DNA is TGTGCCACCAGTGATCCCACTATAGGGGGACAGCCCCAGCATTTT.